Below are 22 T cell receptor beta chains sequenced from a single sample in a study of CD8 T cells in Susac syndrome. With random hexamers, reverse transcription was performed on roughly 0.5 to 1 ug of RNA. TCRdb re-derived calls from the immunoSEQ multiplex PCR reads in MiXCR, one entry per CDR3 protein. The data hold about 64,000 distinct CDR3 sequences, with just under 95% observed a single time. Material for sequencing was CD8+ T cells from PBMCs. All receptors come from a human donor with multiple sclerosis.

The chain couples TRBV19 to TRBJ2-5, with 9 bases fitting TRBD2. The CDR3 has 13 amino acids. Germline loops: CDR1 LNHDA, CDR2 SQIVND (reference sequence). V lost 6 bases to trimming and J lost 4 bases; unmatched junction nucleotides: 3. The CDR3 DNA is TGTGCCAGTAGGGAAGCGGGAGGAGAGACCCAGTACTTC. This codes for CASREAGGETQYF.

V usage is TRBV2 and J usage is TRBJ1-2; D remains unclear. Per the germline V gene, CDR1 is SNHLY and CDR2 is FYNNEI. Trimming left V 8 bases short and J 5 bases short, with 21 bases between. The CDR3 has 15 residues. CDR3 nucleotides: TGTGCCAGCCTTGCTCCCGGACTCATTCCTTATGGCTACACCTTC. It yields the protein CASLAPGLIPYGYTF.

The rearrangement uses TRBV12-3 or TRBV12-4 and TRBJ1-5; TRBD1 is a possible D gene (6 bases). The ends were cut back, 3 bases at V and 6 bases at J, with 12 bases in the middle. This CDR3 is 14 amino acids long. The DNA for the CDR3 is TGTGCCAGCAGTTTTCGGGGGCTGAGTCAGCCCCAGCATTTT. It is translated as CASSFRGLSQPQHF.

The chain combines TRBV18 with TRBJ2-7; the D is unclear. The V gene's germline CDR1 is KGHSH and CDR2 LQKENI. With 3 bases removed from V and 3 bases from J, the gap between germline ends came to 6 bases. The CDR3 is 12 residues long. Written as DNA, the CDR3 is TGTGCCAGCTCACCCGGCTTCTACGAGCAGTACTTC. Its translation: CASSPGFYEQYF.

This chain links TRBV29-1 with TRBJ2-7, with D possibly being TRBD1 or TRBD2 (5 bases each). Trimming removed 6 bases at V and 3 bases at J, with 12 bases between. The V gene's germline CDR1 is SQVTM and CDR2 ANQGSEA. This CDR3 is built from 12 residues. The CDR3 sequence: CSVIQRGYEQYF. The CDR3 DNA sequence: TGCAGCGTCATTCAGAGGGGCTACGAGCAGTACTTC.

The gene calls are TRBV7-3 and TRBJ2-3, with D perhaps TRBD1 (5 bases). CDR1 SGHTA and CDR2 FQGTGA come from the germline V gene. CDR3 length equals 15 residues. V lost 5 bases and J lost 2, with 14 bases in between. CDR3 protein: CASSPMGQTTDTQYF. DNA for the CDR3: TGTGCCAGCAGCCCAATGGGGCAGACCACAGATACGCAGTATTTT.

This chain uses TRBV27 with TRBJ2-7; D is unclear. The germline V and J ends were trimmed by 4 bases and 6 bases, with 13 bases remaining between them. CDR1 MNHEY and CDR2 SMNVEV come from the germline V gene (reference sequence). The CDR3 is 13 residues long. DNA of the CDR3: TGTGCCAGCAGTTCCCAGACAACCCCCGAGCAGTACTTC. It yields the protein CASSSQTTPEQYF.

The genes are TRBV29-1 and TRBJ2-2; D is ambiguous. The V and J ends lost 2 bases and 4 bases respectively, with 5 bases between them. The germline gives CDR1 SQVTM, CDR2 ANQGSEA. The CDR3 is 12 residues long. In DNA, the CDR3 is TGCAGCGTTGAACTATCCACCGGGGAGCTGTTTTTT. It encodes CSVELSTGELFF.

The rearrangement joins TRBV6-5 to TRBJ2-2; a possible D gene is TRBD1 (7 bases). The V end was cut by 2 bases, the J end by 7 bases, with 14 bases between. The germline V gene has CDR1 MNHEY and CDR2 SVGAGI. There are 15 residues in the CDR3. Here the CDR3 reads CASSYTQGGGGELFF. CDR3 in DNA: TGTGCCAGCAGTTACACTCAGGGGGGCGGCGGGGAGCTGTTTTTT.

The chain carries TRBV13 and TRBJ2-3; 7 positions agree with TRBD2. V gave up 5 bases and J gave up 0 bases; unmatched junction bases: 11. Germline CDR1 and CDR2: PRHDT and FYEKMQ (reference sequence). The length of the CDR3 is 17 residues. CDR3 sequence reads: CASSPLGERGSTDTQYF. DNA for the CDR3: TGTGCCAGCAGCCCCCTAGGAGAGCGGGGAAGCACAGATACGCAGTATTTT.

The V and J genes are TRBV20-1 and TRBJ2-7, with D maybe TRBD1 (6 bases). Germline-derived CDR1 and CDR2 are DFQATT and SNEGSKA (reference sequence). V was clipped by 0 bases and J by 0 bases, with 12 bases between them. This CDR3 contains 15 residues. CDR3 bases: TGCAGTGCTAGAGACCTAACAGGGAGCTCCTACGAGCAGTACTTC. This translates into CSARDLTGSSYEQYF.

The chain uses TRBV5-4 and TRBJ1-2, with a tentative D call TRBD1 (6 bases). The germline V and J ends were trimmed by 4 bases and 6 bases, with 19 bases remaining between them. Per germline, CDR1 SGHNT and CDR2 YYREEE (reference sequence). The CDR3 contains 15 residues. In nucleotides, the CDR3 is TGTGCCAGCAGCATCCCCGAGGGGGGTCTCCATGGCTACACCTTC. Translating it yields CASSIPEGGLHGYTF.

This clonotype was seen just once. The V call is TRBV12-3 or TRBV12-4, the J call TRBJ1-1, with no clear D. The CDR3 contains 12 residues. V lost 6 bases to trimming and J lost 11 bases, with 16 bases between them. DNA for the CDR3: TGTGCCAGCAGCCCAGAGGGTTCCAGGGCTTTCTTT. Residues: CASSPEGSRAFF.

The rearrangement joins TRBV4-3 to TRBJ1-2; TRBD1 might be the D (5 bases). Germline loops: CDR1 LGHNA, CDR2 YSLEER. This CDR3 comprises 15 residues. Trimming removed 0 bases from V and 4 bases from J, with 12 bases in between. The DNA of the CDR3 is TGCGCCAGCAGCCAAGATTCAGAAACAGGCTATGGCTACACCTTC. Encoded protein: CASSQDSETGYGYTF.

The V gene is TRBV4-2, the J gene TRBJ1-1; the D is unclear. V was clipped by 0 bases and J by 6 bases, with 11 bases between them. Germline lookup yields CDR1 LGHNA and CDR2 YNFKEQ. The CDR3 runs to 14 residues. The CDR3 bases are TGTGCCAGCAGCCAAGAATGGTTAGCCGCTGAAGCTTTCTTT. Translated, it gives CASSQEWLAAEAFF.

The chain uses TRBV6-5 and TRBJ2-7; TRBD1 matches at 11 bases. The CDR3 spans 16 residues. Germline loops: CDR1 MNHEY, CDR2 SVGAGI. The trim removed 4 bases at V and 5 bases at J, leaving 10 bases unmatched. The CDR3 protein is CASSSEPGQGGHEQYF. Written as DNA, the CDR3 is TGTGCCAGCAGTTCAGAACCGGGACAGGGGGGACACGAGCAGTACTTC.

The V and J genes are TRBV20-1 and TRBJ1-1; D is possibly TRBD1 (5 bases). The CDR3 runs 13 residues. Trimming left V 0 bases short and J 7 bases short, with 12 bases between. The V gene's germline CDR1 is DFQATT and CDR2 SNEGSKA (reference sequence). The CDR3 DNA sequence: TGCAGTGCTAGAGATCCTTTGACAGTTGAAGCTTTCTTT. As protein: CSARDPLTVEAFF.

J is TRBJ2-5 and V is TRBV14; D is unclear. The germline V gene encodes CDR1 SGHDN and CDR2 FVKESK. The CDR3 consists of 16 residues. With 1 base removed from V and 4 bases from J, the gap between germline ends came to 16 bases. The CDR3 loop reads CASSQGSETPSETQYF. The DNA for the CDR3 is TGTGCCAGCAGCCAAGGTTCCGAAACCCCCTCAGAGACCCAGTACTTC.

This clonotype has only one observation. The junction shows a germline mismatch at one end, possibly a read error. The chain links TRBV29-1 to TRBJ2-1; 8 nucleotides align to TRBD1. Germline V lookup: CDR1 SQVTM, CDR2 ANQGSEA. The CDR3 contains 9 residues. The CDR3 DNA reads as TGCAGCGTCGGTGGGACAGGACCATTC. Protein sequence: CSVGGTGPF.

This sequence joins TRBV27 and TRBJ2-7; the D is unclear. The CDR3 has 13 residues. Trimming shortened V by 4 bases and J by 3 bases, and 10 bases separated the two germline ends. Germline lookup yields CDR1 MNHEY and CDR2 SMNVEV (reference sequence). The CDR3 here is CASSSSLRYEQYF. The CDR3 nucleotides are TGTGCCAGCAGTTCAAGCCTACGCTACGAGCAGTACTTC.

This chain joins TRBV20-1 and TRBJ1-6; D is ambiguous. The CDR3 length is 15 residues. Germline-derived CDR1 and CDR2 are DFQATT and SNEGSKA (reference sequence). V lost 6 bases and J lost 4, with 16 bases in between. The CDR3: CSAYLEEGYNSPLHF. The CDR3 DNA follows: TGCAGTGCCTACCTGGAGGAGGGTTATAATTCACCCCTCCACTTT.

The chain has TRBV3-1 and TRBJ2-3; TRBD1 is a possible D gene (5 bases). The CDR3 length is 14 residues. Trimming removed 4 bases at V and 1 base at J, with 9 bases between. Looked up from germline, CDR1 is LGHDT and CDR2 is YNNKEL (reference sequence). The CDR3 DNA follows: TGTGCCAGCAGCCCTACCAGGGGCACAGATACGCAGTATTTT. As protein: CASSPTRGTDTQYF.